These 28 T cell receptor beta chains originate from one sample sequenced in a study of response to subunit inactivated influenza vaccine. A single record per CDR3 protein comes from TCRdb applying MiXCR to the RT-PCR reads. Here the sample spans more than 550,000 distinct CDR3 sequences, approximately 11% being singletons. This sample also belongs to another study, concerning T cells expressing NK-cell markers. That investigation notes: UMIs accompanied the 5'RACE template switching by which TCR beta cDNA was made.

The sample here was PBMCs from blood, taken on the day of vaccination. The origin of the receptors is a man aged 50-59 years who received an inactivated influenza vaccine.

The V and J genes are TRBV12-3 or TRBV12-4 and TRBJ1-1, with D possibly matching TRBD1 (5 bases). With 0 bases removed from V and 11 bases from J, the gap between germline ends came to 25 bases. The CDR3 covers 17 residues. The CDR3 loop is CASSLAWADSGIGTAFF. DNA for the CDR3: TGTGCCAGCAGTTTAGCGTGGGCCGACTCGGGAATAGGGACGGCTTTCTTT.

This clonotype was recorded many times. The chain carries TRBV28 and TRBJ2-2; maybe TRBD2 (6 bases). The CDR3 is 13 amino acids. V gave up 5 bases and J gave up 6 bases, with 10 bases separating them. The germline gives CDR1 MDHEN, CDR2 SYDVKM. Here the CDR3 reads CASSSGLAGELFF. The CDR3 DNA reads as TGTGCCAGCAGTAGCGGGCTGGCCGGGGAGCTGTTTTTT.

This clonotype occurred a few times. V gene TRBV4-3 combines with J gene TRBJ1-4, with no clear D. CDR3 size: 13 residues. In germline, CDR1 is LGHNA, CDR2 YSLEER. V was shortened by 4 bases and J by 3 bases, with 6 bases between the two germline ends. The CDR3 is CASSLGANEKLFF. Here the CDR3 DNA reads TGCGCCAGCAGCCTCGGAGCTAATGAAAAACTGTTTTTT.

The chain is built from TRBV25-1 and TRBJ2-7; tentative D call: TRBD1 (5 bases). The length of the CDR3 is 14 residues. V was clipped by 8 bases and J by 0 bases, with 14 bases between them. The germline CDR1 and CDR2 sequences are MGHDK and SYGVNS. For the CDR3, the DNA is TGTGCCAGCGCAGGGAAGGGGCCCTCCTACGAGCAGTACTTC. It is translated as CASAGKGPSYEQYF.

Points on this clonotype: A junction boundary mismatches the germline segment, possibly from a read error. The CDR3 DNA reads as TGTGCCAGCAGGAACATTGATTCCTACGATGAGCAGTTCTTC. It encodes CASRNIDSYDEQFF. The chain combines TRBV28 with TRBJ2-1, with unresolved D. This CDR3 spans 14 amino acids. Germline assignment: CDR1 MDHEN and CDR2 SYDVKM.

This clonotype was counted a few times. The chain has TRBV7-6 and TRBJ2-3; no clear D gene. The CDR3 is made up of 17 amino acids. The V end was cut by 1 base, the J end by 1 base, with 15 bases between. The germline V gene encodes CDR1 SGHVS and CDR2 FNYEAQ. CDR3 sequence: CASSLEVSLSRTDTQYF. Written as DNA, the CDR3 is TGTGCCAGCAGCTTAGAAGTGTCGCTCAGTCGCACAGATACGCAGTATTTT. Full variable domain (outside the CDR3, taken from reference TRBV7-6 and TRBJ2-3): GAGVSQSPRYKVTKRGQDVALRCDPISGHVSLYWYRQALGQGPEFLTYFNYEAQQDKSGLPNDRFSAERPEGSISTLTIQRTEQRDSAMYRCASSLEVSLSRTDTQYFGPGTRLTVL.

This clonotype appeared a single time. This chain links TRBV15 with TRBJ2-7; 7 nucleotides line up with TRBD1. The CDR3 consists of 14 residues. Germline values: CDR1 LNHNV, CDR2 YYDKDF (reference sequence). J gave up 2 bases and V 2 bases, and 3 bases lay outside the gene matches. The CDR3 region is CATSRNRGTYEQYF. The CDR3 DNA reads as TGTGCCACCAGCAGAAACAGGGGCACCTACGAGCAGTACTTC.

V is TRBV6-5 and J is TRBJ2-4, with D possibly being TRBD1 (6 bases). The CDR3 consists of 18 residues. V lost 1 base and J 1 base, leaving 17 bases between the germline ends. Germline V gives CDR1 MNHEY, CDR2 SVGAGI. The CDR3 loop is CASSYFPGLTGAKNIQYF. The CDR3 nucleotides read TGTGCCAGCAGTTACTTCCCCGGCCTAACAGGGGCCAAAAACATTCAGTACTTC.

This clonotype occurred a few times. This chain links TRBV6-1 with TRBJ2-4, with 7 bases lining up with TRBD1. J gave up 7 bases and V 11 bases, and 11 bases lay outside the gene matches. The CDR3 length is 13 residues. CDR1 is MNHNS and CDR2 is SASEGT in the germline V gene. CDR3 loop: CASGGDSRNIQYF. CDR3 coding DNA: TGTGCCTCAGGGGGAGACAGTCGGAACATTCAGTACTTC.

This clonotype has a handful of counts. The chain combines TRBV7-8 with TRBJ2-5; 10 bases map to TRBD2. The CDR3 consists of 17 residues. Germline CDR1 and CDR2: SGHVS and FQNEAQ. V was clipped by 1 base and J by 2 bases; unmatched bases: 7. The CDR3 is CASSLDPSGGRQETQYF. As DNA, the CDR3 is TGTGCCAGCAGCTTAGATCCTAGCGGGGGTCGTCAAGAGACCCAGTACTTC.

Written as DNA, the CDR3 is TGCAGTGCTAAAAAAGGGACTGGACCCTACGAGCAGTACTTC. This translates into CSAKKGTGPYEQYF. The chain is built from TRBV20-1 and TRBJ2-7; TRBD2 might be the D (6 bases). From germline, CDR1 is DFQATT and CDR2 SNEGSKA (reference sequence). This CDR3 contains 14 residues. Trimming stripped 4 bases from V and 2 bases from J, with 15 bases between.

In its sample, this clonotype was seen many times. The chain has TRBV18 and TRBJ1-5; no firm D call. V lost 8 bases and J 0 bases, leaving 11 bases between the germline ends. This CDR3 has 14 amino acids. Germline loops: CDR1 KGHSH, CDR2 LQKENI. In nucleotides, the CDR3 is TGTGCCAGCAGCCCCGACACTAGCAATCAGCCCCAGCATTTT. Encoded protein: CASSPDTSNQPQHF.

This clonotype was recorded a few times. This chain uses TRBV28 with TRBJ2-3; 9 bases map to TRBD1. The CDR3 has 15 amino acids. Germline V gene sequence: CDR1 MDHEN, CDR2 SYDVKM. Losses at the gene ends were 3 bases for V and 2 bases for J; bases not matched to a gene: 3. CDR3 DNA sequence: TGTGCCAGCAGTTTCGGGACAGGGATCACAGATACGCAGTATTTT. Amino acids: CASSFGTGITDTQYF.

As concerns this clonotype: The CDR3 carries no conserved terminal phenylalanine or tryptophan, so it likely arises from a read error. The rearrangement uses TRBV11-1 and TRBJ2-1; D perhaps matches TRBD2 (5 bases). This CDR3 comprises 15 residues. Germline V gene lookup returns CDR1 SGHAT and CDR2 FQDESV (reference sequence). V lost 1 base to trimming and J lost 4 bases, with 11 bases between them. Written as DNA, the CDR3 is TGTGCCAGCAGCTTAGAACTAGTCGGGTACAATGAGCAGTTCTTA. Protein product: CASSLELVGYNEQFL.

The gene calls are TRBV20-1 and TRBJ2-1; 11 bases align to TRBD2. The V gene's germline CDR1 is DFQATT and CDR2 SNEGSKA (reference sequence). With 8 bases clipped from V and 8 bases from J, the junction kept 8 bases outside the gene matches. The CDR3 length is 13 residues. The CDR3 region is CSSPSGGIDEQFF. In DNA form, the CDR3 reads TGCAGTTCCCCTAGCGGGGGGATAGATGAGCAGTTCTTC.

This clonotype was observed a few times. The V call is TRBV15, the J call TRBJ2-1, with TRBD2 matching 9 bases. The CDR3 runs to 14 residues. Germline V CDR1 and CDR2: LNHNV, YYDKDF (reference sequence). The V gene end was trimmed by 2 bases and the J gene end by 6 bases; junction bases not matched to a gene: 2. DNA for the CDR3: TGTGCCACCAGCAGAACTAGCGGGCCCAATGAGCAGTTCTTC. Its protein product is CATSRTSGPNEQFF.

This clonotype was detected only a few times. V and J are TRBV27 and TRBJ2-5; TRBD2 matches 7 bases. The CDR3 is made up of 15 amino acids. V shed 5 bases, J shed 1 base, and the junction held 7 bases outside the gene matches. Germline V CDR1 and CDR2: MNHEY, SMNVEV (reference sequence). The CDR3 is CASSPISGAQETQYF. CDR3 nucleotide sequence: TGTGCCAGCAGTCCAATCAGCGGGGCCCAAGAGACCCAGTACTTC.

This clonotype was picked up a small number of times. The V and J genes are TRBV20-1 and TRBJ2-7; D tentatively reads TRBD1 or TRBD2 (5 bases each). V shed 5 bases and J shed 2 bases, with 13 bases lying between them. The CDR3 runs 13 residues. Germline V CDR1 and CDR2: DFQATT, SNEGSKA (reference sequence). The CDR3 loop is CSAGGGRAYEQYF. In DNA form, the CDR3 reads TGCAGTGCTGGGGGTGGCCGCGCCTACGAGCAGTACTTC.

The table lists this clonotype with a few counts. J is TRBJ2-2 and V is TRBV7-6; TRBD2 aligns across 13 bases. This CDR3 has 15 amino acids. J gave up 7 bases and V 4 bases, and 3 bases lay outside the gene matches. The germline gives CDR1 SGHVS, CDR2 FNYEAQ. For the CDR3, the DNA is TGTGCCAGCAGCTCCGGGACTAGCGGGATCGGGGAGCTGTTTTTT. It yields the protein CASSSGTSGIGELFF.

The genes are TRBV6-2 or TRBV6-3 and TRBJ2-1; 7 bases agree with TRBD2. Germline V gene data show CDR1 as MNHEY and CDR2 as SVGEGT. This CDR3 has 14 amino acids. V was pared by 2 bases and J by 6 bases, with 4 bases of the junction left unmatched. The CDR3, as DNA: TGTGCCAGCAGTTACCAGACTAGCCGCAATGAGCAGTTCTTC. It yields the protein CASSYQTSRNEQFF.

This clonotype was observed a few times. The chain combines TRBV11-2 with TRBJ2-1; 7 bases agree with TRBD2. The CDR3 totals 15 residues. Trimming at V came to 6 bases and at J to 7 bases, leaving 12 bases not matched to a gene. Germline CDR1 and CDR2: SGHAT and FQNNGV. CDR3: CASRNPGRTRNEQFF. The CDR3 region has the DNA TGTGCCAGCAGAAACCCGGGACGGACTAGGAATGAGCAGTTCTTC.

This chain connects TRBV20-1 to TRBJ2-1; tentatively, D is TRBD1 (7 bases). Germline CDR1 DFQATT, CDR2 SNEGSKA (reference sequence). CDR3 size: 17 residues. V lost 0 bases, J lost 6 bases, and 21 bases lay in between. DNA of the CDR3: TGCAGTGCTAGAGATCAGGGGGGTGGAGGTCCTCTCAATGAGCAGTTCTTC. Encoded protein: CSARDQGGGGPLNEQFF.

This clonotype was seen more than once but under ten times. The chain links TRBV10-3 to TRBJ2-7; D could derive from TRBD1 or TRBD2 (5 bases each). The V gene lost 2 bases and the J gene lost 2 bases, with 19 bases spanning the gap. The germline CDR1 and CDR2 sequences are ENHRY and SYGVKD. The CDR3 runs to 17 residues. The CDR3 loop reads CAISEPPGARTTYEQYF. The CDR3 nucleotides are TGTGCCATCAGTGAGCCGCCCGGGGCCAGGACAACCTACGAGCAGTACTTC.

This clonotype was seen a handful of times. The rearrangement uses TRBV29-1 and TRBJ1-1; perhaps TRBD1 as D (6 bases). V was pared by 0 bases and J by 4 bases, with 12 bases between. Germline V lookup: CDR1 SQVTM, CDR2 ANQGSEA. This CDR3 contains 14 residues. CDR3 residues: CSVEDRWGATEAFF. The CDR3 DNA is TGCAGCGTTGAAGATCGATGGGGGGCCACTGAAGCTTTCTTT.

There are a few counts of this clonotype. The CDR3 nucleotides are TGTGCCAGCAGCCGGAGTGGACAGGTGGGTCGGGAGACCCAGTACTTC. Translating it yields CASSRSGQVGRETQYF. The chain couples TRBV4-2 to TRBJ2-5; 7 positions agree with TRBD1. Trimming took 4 bases from V and 5 from J; bases not matched to a gene: 13. The CDR3 runs to 16 residues. Germline values: CDR1 LGHNA, CDR2 YNFKEQ.

This chain's CDR3 is CASSYPGLAVYNEQFF. The DNA of the CDR3 is TGTGCCAGCAGTTACCCGGGACTAGCGGTTTACAATGAGCAGTTCTTC. The chain has TRBV6-2 or TRBV6-3 and TRBJ2-1; 11 nucleotides align to TRBD2. The CDR3 is made up of 16 amino acids. Germline V CDR1 and CDR2: MNHEY, SVGEGT. V dropped 2 bases and J dropped 4; count of bases not matched to a gene: 4.

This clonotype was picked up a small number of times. In DNA form, the CDR3 reads TGTGCCAGCAGTTTGAGACGTGCAGATAATTCACCCCTCCACTTT. It yields the protein CASSLRRADNSPLHF. The J gene is TRBJ1-6, the V gene TRBV12-3 or TRBV12-4; D not certain. Trimming shortened V by 3 bases and J by 5 bases, and 11 bases separated the two germline ends. The CDR3 extends over 15 amino acids.

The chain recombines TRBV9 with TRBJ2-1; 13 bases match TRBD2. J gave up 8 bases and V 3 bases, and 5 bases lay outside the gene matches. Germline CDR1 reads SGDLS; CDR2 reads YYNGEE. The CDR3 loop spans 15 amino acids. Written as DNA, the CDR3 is TGTGCCAGCAGCGCAGGACTAGCGGGGGAGCATGAGCAGTTCTTC. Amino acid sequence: CASSAGLAGEHEQFF.